This entry is about one T cell receptor beta chain. Antigen: not known. This sample was included in a study of T cell responses to AZD1222 COVID-19 vaccine. Across the study: Researchers grouped second doses given at about 4 or about 12 weeks into one pool.

Study results and caveats: Reportedly, nearly half of unique spike TCRs recognized epitopes outside B.1.351/B.1.1.7 mutations. The sample set comprised mostly white British donors with more females, and clonal diversity was possibly underestimated. The study identified only six AZD1222 recipients as seropositive at baseline.

Trimming stripped 1 base from V and 5 bases from J, with 11 bases between. CDR3 size: 15 residues. CDR1 is SGHTA, CDR2 FQGTGA, per germline. Only in-frame clones appear in the TCRdb table, and some are missing; sequencing was by immunoSEQ multiplex PCR. This sample carries over 85,000 clones, about 89% of them seen once, and the ten largest clones take roughly 7.7%. The chain joins TRBV7-3 to TRBJ2-2; D gene uncertain. The material was peripheral blood, obtained on day 0 of AZD1222 vaccination. This sequence originates from an adult in good health. Written as DNA, the CDR3 is TGTGCCAGCAGCTTAAACAGTGCCCAAACCGGGGAGCTGTTTTTT. Translated: CASSLNSAQTGELFF. The entire variable domain, with the rest obtained from reference TRBV7-3 and TRBJ2-2, is as follows: GAGVSQTPSNKVTEKGKYVELRCDPISGHTALYWYRQSLGQGPEFLIYFQGTGAADDSGLPNDRFFAVRPEGSVSTLKIQRTERGDSAVYLCASSLNSAQTGELFFGEGSRLTVL.